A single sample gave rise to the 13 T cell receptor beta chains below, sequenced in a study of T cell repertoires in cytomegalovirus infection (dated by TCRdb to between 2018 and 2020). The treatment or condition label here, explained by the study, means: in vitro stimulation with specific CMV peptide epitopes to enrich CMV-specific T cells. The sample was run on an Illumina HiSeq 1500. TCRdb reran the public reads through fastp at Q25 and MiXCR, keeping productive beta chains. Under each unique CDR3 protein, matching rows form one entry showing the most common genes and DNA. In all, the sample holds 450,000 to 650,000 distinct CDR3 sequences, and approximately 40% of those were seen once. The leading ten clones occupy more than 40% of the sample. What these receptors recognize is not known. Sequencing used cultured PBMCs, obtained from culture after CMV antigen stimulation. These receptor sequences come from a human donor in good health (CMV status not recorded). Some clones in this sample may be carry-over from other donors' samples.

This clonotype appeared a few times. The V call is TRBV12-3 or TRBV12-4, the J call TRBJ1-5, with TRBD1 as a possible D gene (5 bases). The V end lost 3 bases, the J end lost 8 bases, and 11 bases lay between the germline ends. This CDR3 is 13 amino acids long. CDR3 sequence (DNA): TGTGCCAGCAGTTTGGGGGTTCCCGAGCCCCAGCATTTT. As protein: CASSLGVPEPQHF.

The chain's CDR3 is CASSLDRGIYEQYF. Written as DNA, the CDR3 is TGTGCCAGCAGCTTAGACAGGGGAATCTACGAGCAGTACTTC. This chain uses TRBV7-2 with TRBJ2-7, with TRBD1 matching over 7 bases. Unmatched junction bases numbered 3, after V lost 1 base and J lost 3 bases. The CDR3 sequence is 14 residues long. Germline CDR1 and CDR2: SGHTA and FQGNSA.

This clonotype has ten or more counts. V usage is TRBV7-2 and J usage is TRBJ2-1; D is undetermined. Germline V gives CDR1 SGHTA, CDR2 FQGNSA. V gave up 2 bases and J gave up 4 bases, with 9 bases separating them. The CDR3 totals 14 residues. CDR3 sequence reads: CASSLLGAYNEQFF. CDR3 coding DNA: TGTGCCAGCAGCTTACTCGGAGCGTACAATGAGCAGTTCTTC. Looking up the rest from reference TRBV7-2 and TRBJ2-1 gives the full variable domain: GAGVSQSPSNKVTEKGKDVELRCDPISGHTALYWYRQSLGQGLEFLIYFQGNSAPDKSGLPSDRFSAERTGGSVSTLTIQRTQQEDSAVYLCASSLLGAYNEQFFGPGTRLTVL.

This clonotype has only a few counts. CDR3 DNA: TGCAGTGCTCTTAAGGGACAGACCTACGAGCAGTACTTC. Translated, it gives CSALKGQTYEQYF. The gene calls are TRBV20-1 and TRBJ2-7; 7 bases are a match to TRBD1. Looked up from germline, CDR1 is DFQATT and CDR2 is SNEGSKA (reference sequence). The trim removed 5 bases at V and 2 bases at J, leaving 6 bases unmatched. This CDR3 region has 13 residues.

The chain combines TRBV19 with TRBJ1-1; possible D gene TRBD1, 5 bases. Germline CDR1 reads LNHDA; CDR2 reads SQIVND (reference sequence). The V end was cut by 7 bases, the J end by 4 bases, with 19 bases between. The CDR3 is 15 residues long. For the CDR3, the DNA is TGTGCCAGTATGGGGGGGGTCGGGGCCCCCACTGAAGCTTTCTTT. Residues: CASMGGVGAPTEAFF.

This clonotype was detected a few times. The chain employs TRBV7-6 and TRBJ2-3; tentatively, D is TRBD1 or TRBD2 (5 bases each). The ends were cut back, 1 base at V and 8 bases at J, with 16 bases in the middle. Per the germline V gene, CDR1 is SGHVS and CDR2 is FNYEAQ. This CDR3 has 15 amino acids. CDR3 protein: CASSLESISGTTQYF. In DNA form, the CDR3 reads TGTGCCAGCAGCTTAGAGTCCATTTCCGGGACTACGCAGTATTTT.

The CDR3 loop is CASSLGHHKYF. CDR3 sequence (DNA): TGTGCCAGCAGCTTAGGGCACCATAAGTATTTT. This chain connects TRBV7-2 to TRBJ2-3, with D hard to call. CDR1 and CDR2 (germline): SGHTA, FQGNSA. Deletions cut 1 base from V and 13 bases from J, with 9 bases between. The CDR3 is made up of 11 amino acids. Full variable domain (rest looked up from reference TRBV7-2 and TRBJ2-3): GAGVSQSPSNKVTEKGKDVELRCDPISGHTALYWYRQSLGQGLEFLIYFQGNSAPDKSGLPSDRFSAERTGGSVSTLTIQRTQQEDSAVYLCASSLGHHKYFGPGTRLTVL.

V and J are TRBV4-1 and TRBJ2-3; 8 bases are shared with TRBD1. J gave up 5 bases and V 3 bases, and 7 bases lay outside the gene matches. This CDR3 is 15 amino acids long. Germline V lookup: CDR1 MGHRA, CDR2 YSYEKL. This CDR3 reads CASSQDGQGRDTQYF. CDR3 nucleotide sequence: TGCGCCAGCAGCCAGGACGGACAGGGACGAGATACGCAGTATTTT.

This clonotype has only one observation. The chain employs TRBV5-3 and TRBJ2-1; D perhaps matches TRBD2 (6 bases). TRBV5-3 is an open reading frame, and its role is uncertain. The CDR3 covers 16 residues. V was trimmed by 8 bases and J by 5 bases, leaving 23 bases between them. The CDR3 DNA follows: TGTGCCAGCCTCTCAGTCGGGGGTTCCCGGGACAATGAGCAGTTCTTC. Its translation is CASLSVGGSRDNEQFF.

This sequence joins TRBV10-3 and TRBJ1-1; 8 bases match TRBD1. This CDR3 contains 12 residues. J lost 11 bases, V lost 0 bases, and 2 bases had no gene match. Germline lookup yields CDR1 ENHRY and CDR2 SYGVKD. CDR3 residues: CAISESRDRAFF. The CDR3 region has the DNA TGTGCCATCAGTGAGTCAAGGGACAGGGCTTTCTTT.

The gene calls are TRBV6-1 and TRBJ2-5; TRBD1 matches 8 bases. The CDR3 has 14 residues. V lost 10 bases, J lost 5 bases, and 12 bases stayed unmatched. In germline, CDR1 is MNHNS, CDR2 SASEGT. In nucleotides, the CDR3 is TGTGCCACTCTGCCGGCAGGGGGCATGGAGACCCAGTACTTC. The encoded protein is CATLPAGGMETQYF.

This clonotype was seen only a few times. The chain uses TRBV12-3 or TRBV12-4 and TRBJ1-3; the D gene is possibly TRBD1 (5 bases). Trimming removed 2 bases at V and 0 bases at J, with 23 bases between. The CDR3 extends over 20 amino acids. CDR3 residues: CASSLLGARTKGSSGNTIYF. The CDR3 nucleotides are TGTGCCAGCAGTTTATTAGGGGCCAGGACGAAGGGATCCTCTGGAAACACCATATATTTT.

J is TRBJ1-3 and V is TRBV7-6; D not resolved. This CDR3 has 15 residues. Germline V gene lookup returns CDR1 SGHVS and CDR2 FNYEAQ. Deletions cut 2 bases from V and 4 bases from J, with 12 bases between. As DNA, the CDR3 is TGTGCCAGCAGCTTATTGGGAGCAGCAGGAAACACCATATATTTT. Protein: CASSLLGAAGNTIYF.